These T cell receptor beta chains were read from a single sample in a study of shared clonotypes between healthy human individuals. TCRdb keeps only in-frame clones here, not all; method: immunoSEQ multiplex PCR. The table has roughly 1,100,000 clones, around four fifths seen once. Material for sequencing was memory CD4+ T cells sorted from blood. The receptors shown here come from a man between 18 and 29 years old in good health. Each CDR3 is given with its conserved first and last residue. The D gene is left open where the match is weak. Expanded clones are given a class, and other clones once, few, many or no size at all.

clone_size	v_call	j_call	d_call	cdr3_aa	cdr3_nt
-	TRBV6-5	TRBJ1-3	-	CASRVQSGNTIYF	TGTGCCAGCAGGGTTCAATCTGGAAACACCATATATTTT
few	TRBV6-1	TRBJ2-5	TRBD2	CASSPSGRETQYF	TGTGCCAGCAGTCCTAGCGGGAGGGAGACCCAGTACTTC
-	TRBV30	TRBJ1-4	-	CAWRLGPATNEKLFF	TGTGCCTGGAGATTGGGACCCGCAACTAATGAAAAACTGTTTTTT
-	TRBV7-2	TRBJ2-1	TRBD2	CASSRTSGGSYNEQFF	TGTGCCAGCAGCAGGACTAGCGGGGGTTCCTACAATGAGCAGTTCTTC
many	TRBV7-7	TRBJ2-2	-	CASSLRSGSAGELFF	TGTGCTAGCAGCTTGAGGTCAGGGAGTGCCGGGGAGCTGTTTTTT
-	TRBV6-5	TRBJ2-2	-	CASSYGGITGELFF	TGTGCCAGCAGTTACGGGGGTATTACCGGGGAGCTGTTTTTT
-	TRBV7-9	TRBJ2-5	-	CASSLLGQETQYF	TGTGCCAGCAGCTTGTTGGGGCAAGAGACCCAGTACTTC
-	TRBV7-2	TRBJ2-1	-	CASSRTKHEQFF	TGTGCCAGCAGCCGGACTAAGCATGAGCAGTTCTTC
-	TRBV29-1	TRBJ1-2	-	CSVDTGRFF	TGCAGCGTTGACACAGGGCGATTCTTC
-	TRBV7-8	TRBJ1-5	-	CASSGTPTQPQHF	TGTGCCAGCAGCGGGACGCCAACGCAGCCCCAGCATTTT
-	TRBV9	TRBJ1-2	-	CASSVDVNYGYTF	TGTGCCAGCAGCGTAGACGTCAACTATGGCTACACCTTC
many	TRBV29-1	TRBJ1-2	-	CSVEQGSGYTF	TGCAGCGTTGAACAGGGAAGTGGCTACACCTTC
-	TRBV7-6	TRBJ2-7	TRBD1	CATGTGLYEQYF	TGTGCCACAGGGACAGGGTTGTACGAGCAGTACTTC
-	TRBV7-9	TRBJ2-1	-	CASSQYNGYGQHNEQFF	TGTGCCAGCAGCCAATACAATGGGTACGGACAGCACAATGAGCAGTTCTTC
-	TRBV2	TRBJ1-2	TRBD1	CASSQGGRGYGYTF	TGTGCCAGCAGTCAAGGGGGCAGGGGCTATGGCTACACCTTC
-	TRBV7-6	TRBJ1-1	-	CASSLGTMNTEAFF	TGTGCCAGCAGCTTAGGGACAATGAACACTGAAGCTTTCTTT
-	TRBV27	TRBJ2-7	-	CASSMALKEAQYF	TGTGCCAGCAGTATGGCCCTTAAGGAAGCGCAGTACTTC
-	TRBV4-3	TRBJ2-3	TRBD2	CASSQDLSGAFSDTQYF	TGCGCCAGCAGCCAAGATCTTAGCGGGGCATTTTCAGATACGCAGTATTTT
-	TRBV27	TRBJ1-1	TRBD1	CASSLSRPGGSAEAFF	TGTGCCAGCAGTTTATCGAGGCCAGGGGGAAGCGCTGAAGCTTTCTTT
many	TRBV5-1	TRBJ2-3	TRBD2	CASSLASGASDTQYF	TGCGCCAGCAGCTTGGCTAGCGGGGCCTCGGATACGCAGTATTTT
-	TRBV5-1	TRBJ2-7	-	CASSDDPTYEQYF	TGCGCCAGCAGCGACGACCCTACCTACGAGCAGTACTTC
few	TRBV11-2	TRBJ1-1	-	CASSLEVGLNTEAFF	TGTGCCAGCAGCTTAGAGGTCGGATTGAACACTGAAGCTTTCTTT
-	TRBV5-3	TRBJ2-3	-	CASSLRPSTDTQYF	TGTGCCAGCAGCTTGCGACCCAGCACAGATACGCAGTATTTT
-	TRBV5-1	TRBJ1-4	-	CASSLQAATNEKLFF	TGCGCCAGCAGCTTGCAGGCAGCAACTAATGAAAAACTGTTTTTT
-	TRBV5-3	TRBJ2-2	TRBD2	CARSLCTKLAGYSTGELFF	TGTGCCAGAAGCTTGTGCACCAAACTAGCGGGGTACAGCACCGGGGAGCTGTTTTTT
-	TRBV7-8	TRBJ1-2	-	CASSLGQRSYGYTF	TGTGCCAGCAGCTTAGGGCAGAGGTCCTATGGCTACACCTTC
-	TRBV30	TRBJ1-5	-	CAWSGMPNEPQHF	TGTGCCTGGAGCGGGATGCCAAACGAGCCCCAGCATTTT
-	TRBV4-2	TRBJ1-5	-	CASSQVSFGGSNQPQHF	TGTGCCAGCAGCCAAGTTTCCTTTGGGGGTAGCAATCAGCCCCAGCATTTT
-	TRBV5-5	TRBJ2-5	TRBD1	CASSLGTGGSETQYF	TGTGCCAGCAGCTTGGGGACAGGGGGCTCGGAGACCCAGTACTTC
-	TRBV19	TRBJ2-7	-	CASSRWGSGVYEQYF	TGTGCCAGTAGTAGGTGGGGCTCAGGAGTGTACGAGCAGTACTTC
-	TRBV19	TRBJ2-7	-	CASSPRGKVEQYF	TGTGCCAGTAGTCCCCGCGGGAAAGTGGAGCAGTACTTC
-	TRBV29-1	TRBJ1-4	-	CSVGGGTATNEKLFF	TGCAGCGTTGGGGGGGGAACAGCAACTAATGAAAAACTGTTTTTT
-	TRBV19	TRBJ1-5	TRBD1	CASKRGQGAFEPQHF	TGTGCCAGTAAGCGGGGACAGGGGGCTTTCGAGCCCCAGCATTTT
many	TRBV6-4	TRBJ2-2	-	CASSSTVLTNTGELFF	TGTGCCAGCAGTTCGACAGTCCTCACGAACACCGGGGAGCTGTTTTTT
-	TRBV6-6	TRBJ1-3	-	CASSYFRGSGNTIYF	TGTGCCAGCAGTTACTTCAGGGGCTCTGGAAACACCATATATTTT
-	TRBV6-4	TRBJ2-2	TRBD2	CASSRLAGVDGELFF	TGTGCCAGCAGTCGACTAGCGGGAGTTGACGGGGAGCTGTTTTTT
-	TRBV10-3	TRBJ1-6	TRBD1	CAISESTMGQINSPLHF	TGTGCCATCAGTGAGTCGACAATGGGACAGATAAATTCACCCCTCCACTTT
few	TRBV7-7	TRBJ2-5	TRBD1	CASSSGTGGLETQYF	TGTGCTAGCAGCTCCGGGACAGGGGGCCTAGAGACCCAGTACTTC
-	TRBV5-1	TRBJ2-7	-	CASSLDPFRSSYEQYF	TGCGCCAGCAGCTTGGATCCGTTCCGTAGCTCCTACGAGCAGTACTTC
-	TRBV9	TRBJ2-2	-	CASSPGGGATGELFF	TGTGCCAGCAGCCCAGGGGGAGGGGCCACCGGGGAGCTGTTTTTT
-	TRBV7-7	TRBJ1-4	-	CASSLATGDKLFF	TGTGCTAGCAGCTTAGCAACGGGGGATAAACTGTTTTTT
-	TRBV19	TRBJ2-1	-	CASSEGGLNYNEQFF	TGTGCCAGTAGTGAAGGCGGACTAAACTACAATGAGCAGTTCTTC
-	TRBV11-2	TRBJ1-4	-	CASRPGVGLDEKLFF	TGTGCCAGCAGACCAGGGGTAGGGTTGGATGAAAAACTGTTTTTT
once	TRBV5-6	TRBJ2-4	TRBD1	CASSLLGQGGGIQYF	TGTGCCAGCAGCCTCCTCGGACAGGGTGGGGGCATTCAGTACTTC
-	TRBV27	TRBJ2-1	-	CASSSPGRQIPGQFF	TGTGCCAGCAGTTCCCCAGGGCGACAGATACCGGGGCAGTTCTTC
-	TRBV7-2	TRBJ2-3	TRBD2	CASSLGGSGPDTQYF	TGTGCCAGCAGCTTAGGCGGGAGTGGGCCAGATACGCAGTATTTT